The T cell receptor beta chain described here comes from a study of blood T cell repertoires in COVID-19. Study summary: Sites across the United States, Italy and Spain contributed samples from acute and convalescent COVID-19.

The table came from immunoSEQ multiplex PCR; TCRdb's copy has only in-frame clones and leaves some out. This sample has 75,000 to 100,000 clones; roughly 80% occur once, and the top ten carry around 10%. Trimming took off 9 bases at V and 3 bases at J, with 13 bases between the two ends. This CDR3 spans 13 amino acids. Germline values: CDR1 KGHDR, CDR2 SFDVKD. The sequence was collected from a woman aged 80 or over with acute or convalescent COVID-19. The chain combines TRBV24-1 with TRBJ1-2; TRBD1 is a possible D gene (5 bases). Sample: peripheral blood. CDR3 sequence: CATSPTGDYGYTF. CDR3 DNA: TGTGCCACCTCACCTACAGGAGACTATGGCTACACCTTC.